Following are 32 T cell receptor beta chains from one sample sequenced in a study of Graves' ophthalmopathy and Graves' hyperthyroidism listed by TCRdb under 2018. The sample was run on an Illumina HiSeq 2000. For repertoire sequencing, TCR beta CDR3 regions were amplified from RNA transcripts. The first round was an RT-PCR using HTBI primers with the Qiagen OneStep RT-PCR kit, and this first round was followed by a second-round multiplex PCR, then size selection and purification. TCRdb's own reprocessing of the public reads used fastp at Q25 and MiXCR and kept productive beta chains. For every CDR3 protein sequence, its rows merge into one entry that carries the most common genes and DNA. This sample comprises about 1.1 million distinct CDR3 sequences, about 36% of them detected only once. The ten largest clones capture around 10% of the sample. The sample consisted of peripheral blood or thyroid tissue (not recorded which). These receptors came from an adult man with Graves' hyperthyroidism.

The chain couples TRBV30 to TRBJ1-2; the D is unclear. V lost 4 bases, J lost 4 bases, and 13 bases lay in between. The CDR3 is made up of 13 amino acids. CDR1 GTSNPN and CDR2 SVGIG come from the germline V gene (reference sequence). Here the CDR3 reads CAWKRRRSYGYTF. The DNA for the CDR3 is TGTGCCTGGAAACGACGGCGCTCCTATGGCTACACCTTC.

This chain uses TRBV15 with TRBJ2-5; 8 nucleotides match TRBD1. The V gene end was trimmed by 0 bases and the J gene end by 9 bases; junction bases not matched to a gene: 3. Germline V gene data show CDR1 as LNHNV and CDR2 as YYDKDF (reference sequence). The CDR3 spans 13 residues. The CDR3 DNA reads TGTGCCACCAGCAGAGACGGACAGGGATCCCAGTACTTC. Translating it yields CATSRDGQGSQYF.

This clonotype was observed many times. The V call is TRBV24-1, the J call TRBJ2-7; D assignment may be TRBD1 or TRBD2 (5 bases each). The CDR3 runs 12 residues. The V end was cut by 5 bases, the J end by 3 bases, with 7 bases between. Germline lookup yields CDR1 KGHDR and CDR2 SFDVKD. In DNA form, the CDR3 reads TGTGCCACCAGTGGTGGGGGCTACGAGCAGTACTTC. It specifies CATSGGGYEQYF.

This clonotype was recorded many times. This sequence joins TRBV12-3 or TRBV12-4 and TRBJ2-7; no reliable D call. The CDR3 consists of 12 residues. V was shortened by 5 bases and J by 6 bases, with 11 bases between the two germline ends. The DNA of the CDR3 is TGTGCCAGCAGTCGACCCGGACGCGAGCAGTACTTC. Its translation: CASSRPGREQYF.

This clonotype was seen ten or more times. V usage is TRBV10-2 and J usage is TRBJ1-5; TRBD1 matches at 7 bases. V lost 10 bases to trimming and J lost 2 bases; unmatched junction nucleotides: 5. The CDR3 totals 13 residues. Germline V gene sequence: CDR1 WSHSY, CDR2 SAAADI. CDR3 amino acids: CAKGARRNQPQHF. In DNA, the CDR3 is TGCGCCAAGGGGGCTCGTCGCAATCAGCCCCAGCATTTT.

This clonotype was seen repeatedly, ten times or more. The V gene is TRBV7-4, the J gene TRBJ1-3, with D possibly TRBD1 on 5 matching bases. CDR3 length: 18 amino acids. Germline CDR1 and CDR2: SGHVT and SQSDAQ. The ends were cut back, 3 bases at V and 0 bases at J, with 18 bases in the middle. As DNA, the CDR3 is TGTGCCAGCAGCTTTTCGGGGAAACAGGCACTCTCTGGAAACACCATATATTTT. This translates into CASSFSGKQALSGNTIYF.

This clonotype was found many times. The CDR3 DNA sequence: TGCAGTGCTAGTGGGGACACCTATGGCTACACCTTC. It yields the protein CSASGDTYGYTF. This chain links TRBV20-1 with TRBJ1-2, with D possibly TRBD1 on 6 matching bases. This CDR3 comprises 12 residues. The germline CDR1 and CDR2 sequences are DFQATT and SNEGSKA (reference sequence). With 3 bases removed from V and 4 bases from J, the gap between germline ends came to 9 bases.

The gene calls are TRBV7-2 and TRBJ2-2, with 9 bases fitting TRBD1. The V gene's germline CDR1 is SGHTA and CDR2 FQGNSA. The CDR3 is made up of 15 amino acids. The trim removed 5 bases at V and 7 bases at J, leaving 8 bases unmatched. CDR3 amino acids: CASSNRGRYGGELFF. DNA of the CDR3: TGTGCCAGCAGCAACAGGGGGCGGTATGGCGGGGAGCTGTTTTTT.

About this clonotype: One end of the junction is discordant with germline, which a read error may explain. The V and J genes are TRBV11-1 and TRBJ2-5; D is uncertain. In germline, CDR1 is SGHAT, CDR2 FQDESV (reference sequence). The CDR3 runs to 14 residues. CDR3 sequence: CASSPERYQETQYF. CDR3 nucleotide sequence: TGCGCCAGCAGCCCGGAAAGGTACCAAGAGACCCAGTACTTC.

This chain links TRBV30 with TRBJ1-6; D possibly corresponds to TRBD1 (5 bases). The CDR3 runs to 16 residues. V lost 0 bases and J lost 5, with 14 bases in between. The germline V gene has CDR1 GTSNPN and CDR2 SVGIG (reference sequence). This CDR3 is CAWSVQRQMNNSPLHF. The CDR3 DNA sequence: TGTGCCTGGAGTGTACAGCGACAGATGAATAATTCACCCCTCCACTTT.

This rearrangement joins TRBV20-1 to TRBJ1-3, with D unresolved. The germline gives CDR1 DFQATT, CDR2 SNEGSKA (reference sequence). Trimming stripped 4 bases from V and 0 bases from J, with 10 bases between. The CDR3 consists of 14 residues. The CDR3 loop reads CSATGKNSGNTIYF. Written as DNA, the CDR3 is TGCAGTGCTACCGGAAAGAACTCTGGAAACACCATATATTTT.

This clonotype appeared many times. J is TRBJ2-7 and V is TRBV7-2, with 10 bases matching TRBD2. The CDR3 spans 17 residues. Trimming cost V 0 bases and J 5 bases; bases outside gene matches: 10. The germline V gene encodes CDR1 SGHTA and CDR2 FQGNSA. The DNA for the CDR3 is TGTGCCAGCAGCTTAGCGCTCTTGGCTAGCGGGAGTAACGAGCAGTACTTC. This gives the protein CASSLALLASGSNEQYF. The complete variable domain, with remaining parts taken from reference TRBV7-2 and TRBJ2-7, reads GAGVSQSPSNKVTEKGKDVELRCDPISGHTALYWYRQSLGQGLEFLIYFQGNSAPDKSGLPSDRFSAERTGGSVSTLTIQRTQQEDSAVYLCASSLALLASGSNEQYFGPGTRLTVT.

The rearrangement joins TRBV7-8 to TRBJ1-1; the D gene is possibly TRBD1 (6 bases). V lost 1 base to trimming and J lost 1 base, with 10 bases between them. The length of the CDR3 is 15 residues. CDR1 and CDR2 from the germline V gene are SGHVS and FQNEAQ. The CDR3 region is CASSLGGRWNTEAFF. CDR3 in DNA: TGTGCCAGCAGCTTAGGGGGGCGGTGGAACACTGAAGCTTTCTTT.

This clonotype has just one count. The chain uses TRBV2 and TRBJ2-7, with TRBD1 identical over 9 bases. This CDR3 has 14 residues. Germline CDR1 is SNHLY and CDR2 is FYNNEI. J lost 2 bases, V lost 7 bases, and 6 bases had no gene match. CDR3 sequence reads: CASTQGAAAYEQYF. For the CDR3, the DNA is TGTGCCAGCACACAGGGGGCCGCGGCCTACGAGCAGTACTTC.

This clonotype was observed a few times. J is TRBJ2-7 and V is TRBV5-4, with 7 bases fitting TRBD1. This CDR3 region has 15 residues. Germline CDR1 and CDR2: SGHNT and YYREEE (reference sequence). The trim removed 4 bases at V and 0 bases at J, leaving 7 bases unmatched. CDR3 protein: CASSLRDRYSYEQYF. DNA of the CDR3: TGTGCCAGCAGCCTCCGGGACAGATACTCCTACGAGCAGTACTTC.

The V gene is TRBV7-9, the J gene TRBJ1-1; D might be TRBD1 (5 bases). CDR1 and CDR2 (germline): SEHNR, FQNEAQ (reference sequence). Trimming cost V 5 bases and J 5 bases, with 18 bases left between them. CDR3 length: 15 residues. The CDR3 spells CASSQARGANTEAFF. The CDR3 DNA follows: TGTGCCAGCAGCCAAGCGAGGGGCGCGAATACTGAAGCTTTCTTT.

Points on this clonotype: This may be a read error: a much more frequent sequence differs by one nucleotide. No conserved phenylalanine or tryptophan is present at the end of the CDR3, so a read error is the likely explanation. The chain joins TRBV9 to TRBJ2-7, with a tentative D call TRBD2 (6 bases). The V and J ends lost 4 bases and 0 bases respectively, with 14 bases between them. This CDR3 has 15 residues. Per the germline V gene, CDR1 is SGDLS and CDR2 is YYNGEE. The CDR3 DNA sequence: TGTGCCAGCAGCCCTCGGGACTTGAACTCCTACGAGCAGTACCTC. It is translated as CASSPRDLNSYEQYL.

This clonotype appeared many times. The gene calls are TRBV5-1 and TRBJ1-1, with 7 bases matching TRBD1. The CDR3 covers 15 residues. CDR1 and CDR2 from the germline V gene are SGHRS and YFSETQ. Trimming removed 4 bases from V and 1 base from J; junction bases left unmatched: 7. CDR3 bases: TGCGCCAGCAGCAAACGGGGACAGCAGAACACTGAAGCTTTCTTT. It codes for CASSKRGQQNTEAFF.

This clonotype was seen many times. The chain has TRBV7-6 and TRBJ1-3; D is perhaps TRBD1 (5 bases). V gave up 0 bases and J gave up 4 bases, with 7 bases separating them. The CDR3 is made up of 14 amino acids. Germline-derived CDR1 and CDR2 are SGHVS and FNYEAQ. The CDR3 is CASSLAGEGNTIYF. The CDR3 DNA is TGTGCCAGCAGCTTAGCAGGGGAAGGAAACACCATATATTTT.

J is TRBJ2-7 and V is TRBV15; D uncertain. The V and J ends lost 3 bases and 3 bases respectively, with 15 bases between them. The CDR3 covers 15 residues. CDR1 is LNHNV and CDR2 is YYDKDF in the germline V gene (reference sequence). The CDR3 DNA follows: TGTGCCACCAGCAGTTTATCGGCTCGAGGCTACGAGCAGTACTTC. Protein sequence: CATSSLSARGYEQYF.

As concerns this clonotype: A junction boundary mismatches the germline segment, possibly from a read error. The rearrangement joins TRBV10-3 to TRBJ2-7, with D tentatively TRBD2 (6 bases). Germline CDR1 and CDR2: ENHRY and SYGVKD. This CDR3 has 15 amino acids. The CDR3 sequence: CASSYTGQGGHEQYF. CDR3 coding DNA: TGTGCCAGCAGTTACACCGGCCAGGGAGGCCACGAGCAGTACTTC.

This clonotype showed up many times. The chain employs TRBV20-1 and TRBJ2-5, with 7 nucleotides matching TRBD1. Germline V lookup: CDR1 DFQATT, CDR2 SNEGSKA (reference sequence). Trimming cost V 1 base and J 2 bases; bases outside gene matches: 10. The CDR3 runs 16 residues. The CDR3, as DNA: TGCAGTGCTAGAGGGGGGATAGAGGGGGCACAAGAGACCCAGTACTTC. This sequence encodes CSARGGIEGAQETQYF.

This clonotype appeared a few times. The rearrangement links TRBV7-8 to TRBJ2-6; no firm D call. The V gene lost 5 bases and the J gene lost 4 bases, with 15 bases spanning the gap. Looked up from germline, CDR1 is SGHVS and CDR2 is FQNEAQ. The CDR3 length is 16 residues. The CDR3 DNA reads as TGTGCCAGCAGCCCCTCTCCGGCGGTCGGGGCCAACGTCCTGACTTTC. It translates to CASSPSPAVGANVLTF. The variable domain in full, completed from reference TRBV7-8 and TRBJ2-6, reads GAGVSQSPRYKVAKRGQDVALRCDPISGHVSLFWYQQALGQGPEFLTYFQNEAQLDKSGLPSDRFFAERPEGSVSTLKIQRTQQEDSAVYLCASSPSPAVGANVLTFGAGSRLTVL.

With regard to this clonotype: A much bigger clone sits one base away, suggesting this may be a read error. This chain connects TRBV10-3 to TRBJ2-7; the match to TRBD1 covers 9 bases. TRBJ2-1 matches the DNA end more closely, so the J call is doubtful. In germline, CDR1 is ENHRY, CDR2 SYGVKD. This CDR3 contains 13 residues. The CDR3 DNA is TGTGCCATCAGTAGGACAGGGGACTACGAGCAGTTCTTC. Translated: CAISRTGDYEQFF.

The rearrangement links TRBV27 to TRBJ1-6; no clear D. CDR3 length: 15 residues. Germline V gene lookup returns CDR1 MNHEY and CDR2 SMNVEV (reference sequence). V was shortened by 7 bases and J by 13 bases, with 23 bases between the two germline ends. CDR3 DNA: TGTGCCAGCATCTCCCGGACCGGGTCTCCTTCGCCCCTCCACTTT. It encodes CASISRTGSPSPLHF.

This clonotype was picked up many times. Germline is not matched at one junction end, which may reflect a read error. The V gene is TRBV7-2, the J gene TRBJ1-5, with TRBD1 identical over 7 bases. The CDR3 consists of 13 residues. CDR1 is SGHTA, CDR2 FQGNSA, per germline. The DNA of the CDR3 is TGTGCCAGCAGCTGGGACAGCAGTCAGCCCCAGCATTTT. Residues: CASSWDSSQPQHF. Together with reference TRBV7-2 and TRBJ1-5, the CDR3 gives the full variable domain: GAGVSQSPSNKVTEKGKDVELRCDPISGHTALYWYRQSLGQGLEFLIYFQGNSAPDKSGLPSDRFSAERTGGSVSTLTIQRTQQEDSAVYLCASSWDSSQPQHFGDGTRLSIL.

This clonotype was counted once. This rearrangement joins TRBV29-1 to TRBJ2-7, with TRBD1 identical over 9 bases. CDR1 and CDR2 from the germline V gene are SQVTM and ANQGSEA. With 7 bases clipped from V and 6 bases from J, the junction kept 4 bases outside the gene matches. The CDR3 is 11 residues long. The CDR3 loop is CSAGTGREQYF. CDR3 coding DNA: TGCAGCGCAGGGACAGGGCGCGAGCAGTACTTC.

This clonotype has just a few counts. The chain employs TRBV5-4 and TRBJ1-1, with D possibly being TRBD1 (6 bases). CDR3 size: 18 residues. CDR1 and CDR2 from the germline V gene are SGHNT and YYREEE (reference sequence). Trimming stripped 2 bases from V and 1 base from J, with 21 bases between. CDR3 loop: CASSFYPGHVLGNTEAFF. CDR3 nucleotides: TGTGCCAGCAGCTTTTACCCGGGACACGTTCTGGGGAACACTGAAGCTTTCTTT.

This clonotype was seen only a few times. V gene TRBV20-1 combines with J gene TRBJ1-5; D is unclear. Germline V lookup: CDR1 DFQATT, CDR2 SNEGSKA (reference sequence). V gave up 2 bases and J gave up 0 bases, with 8 bases separating them. The CDR3 is 14 residues long. In nucleotides, the CDR3 is TGCAGTGCTAGAAACATCCATAGCAATCAGCCCCAGCATTTT. The encoded protein is CSARNIHSNQPQHF.

This clonotype was seen ten or more times. This chain connects TRBV10-3 to TRBJ1-2; tentative D call: TRBD1 (5 bases). CDR1 is ENHRY and CDR2 is SYGVKD in the germline V gene. This CDR3 contains 16 residues. Trimming cost V 8 bases and J 3 bases, with 22 bases left between them. The CDR3 here is CAIGRTGTVGDYGYTF. The CDR3 DNA is TGTGCCATCGGCCGGACCGGGACCGTTGGGGACTATGGCTACACCTTC.

There are many counts of this clonotype. The chain combines TRBV19 with TRBJ1-5, with unresolved D. The CDR3 length is 15 residues. V was pared by 2 bases and J by 2 bases, with 10 bases between. Germline-derived CDR1 and CDR2 are LNHDA and SQIVND (reference sequence). CDR3 sequence reads: CASSIIDRGNQPQHF. CDR3 in DNA: TGTGCCAGTAGTATAATCGATAGGGGCAATCAGCCCCAGCATTTT.

Only a few counts were recorded for this clonotype. The V gene is TRBV4-1, the J gene TRBJ2-5; D is perhaps TRBD1 (5 bases). Trimming stripped 2 bases from V and 2 bases from J, with 12 bases between. This CDR3 comprises 15 residues. Germline loops: CDR1 MGHRA, CDR2 YSYEKL. The CDR3 protein is CASSQTDSKQETQYF. The CDR3, as DNA: TGCGCCAGCAGCCAAACCGACAGTAAGCAAGAGACCCAGTACTTC.